The text below deals with one TCR beta chain. Its target is not known. The source of the sample is a study of siplizumab effects on memory and regulatory T cells. Every sample had approximately 10^5 of its TCR templates assayed. The assay was immunoSEQ multiplex PCR, and TCRdb's table has in-frame clones only and misses some. The sample lists over 100,000 clones; 92% were seen once. Study-wide results and limits: Confirmation was lacking for the suppressive function of proliferating Tregs derived from siplizumab cultures. No naive or memory phenotype could be assigned to roughly 80-97% of proliferating clones.

This TCR was recovered from a human donor in good health. Specimen: Tregs sorted from blood.

The DNA for the CDR3 is TGTGCCAGCTCACCTAGGGACAGAGTCTTTACCTACAATGAGCAGTTCTTC. This codes for CASSPRDRVFTYNEQFF. The chain combines TRBV18 with TRBJ2-1; 7 nucleotides line up with TRBD1. The CDR3 loop spans 17 amino acids. The trim removed 3 bases at V and 2 bases at J, leaving 10 bases unmatched. CDR1 and CDR2 from the germline V gene are KGHSH and LQKENI.